The clone carrying this TCR beta chain has a single count. The antigen remains unidentified. This sample is part of a study of T cell responses to AZD1222 COVID-19 vaccine. General study points: Just 5 to 7 people given AZD1222 tested seropositive at baseline. Breadth and depth of Spike-specific TCRs rose after two AZD1222 doses. Dominant CD4 TCR responses targeted spike regions 160-218 and 743-854. The sample set comprised mostly white British donors with more females, and clonal diversity was possibly underestimated.

Libraries were prepared by immunoSEQ multiplex PCR; TCRdb keeps only in-frame clonotypes and omits some of them. Of some 160,000 clones listed, 85% to 95% were seen once; the top ten hold over 0.8%. The CDR3 spans 13 residues. Germline CDR1 is SGHRS and CDR2 is YFSETQ. V was trimmed by 0 bases and J by 3 bases, leaving 7 bases between them. The clonotype comes from an adult in good health. Sequences were derived from peripheral blood, sampled on day 0 of AZD1222 vaccination. The chain is built from TRBV5-1 and TRBJ2-7; D not certain. The CDR3 DNA reads TGCGCCAGCAGCTTGGGACATATCTACGAGCAGTACTTC. Protein: CASSLGHIYEQYF.